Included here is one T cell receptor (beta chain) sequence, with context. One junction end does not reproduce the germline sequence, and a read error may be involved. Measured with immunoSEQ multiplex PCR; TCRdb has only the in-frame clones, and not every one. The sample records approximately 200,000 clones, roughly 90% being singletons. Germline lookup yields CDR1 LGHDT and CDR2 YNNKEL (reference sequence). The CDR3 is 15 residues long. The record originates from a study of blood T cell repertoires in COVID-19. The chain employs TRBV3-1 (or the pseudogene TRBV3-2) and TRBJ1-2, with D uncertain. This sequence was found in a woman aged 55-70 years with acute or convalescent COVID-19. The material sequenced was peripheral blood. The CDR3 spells CASSQDAVTGYGYTF. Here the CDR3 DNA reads TGTGCCAGCAGCCAAGACGCCGTGACGGGTTATGGTTACACCTTC.